The sequence of this TCR beta chain was determined in a study of PD-1 blockade in classical Hodgkin lymphoma. Regarding time point: cycle 4 day 1 (C4D1), after 6 weeks of nivolumab. Autologous stem cell transplantation was followed by relapse in every patient, and brentuximab vedotin exposure varied. Magnetic depletion of unwanted cells isolated CD4+ T cells from thawed PBMCs. The method was immunoSEQ multiplex PCR; TCRdb's version includes in-frame clones alone and lacks a portion of them. Of 20,000 or so clones in the sample, over 80% were seen once. This TCR derives from a human donor with classical Hodgkin lymphoma. This specimen consisted of CD4+ T cells from blood, obtained before the fourth cycle of nivolumab.

CDR3 sequence (DNA): TGTGCCAGCAGCTTATTTGAGGGACAGACGGGGGGCTACACCTTC. It codes for CASSLFEGQTGGYTF. This chain connects TRBV7-8 to TRBJ1-2; 7 nucleotides align to TRBD1. The CDR3 has 15 residues. V lost 2 bases to trimming and J lost 8 bases; unmatched junction nucleotides: 11. Germline loops: CDR1 SGHVS, CDR2 FQNEAQ.